This record covers a single T cell receptor (beta chain). Its antigen is not identified. These data belong to a study of cytomegalovirus exposure and HLA in healthy donors. Primers for the PCR totalled 60 Vbeta and 13 Jbeta. The method was immunoSEQ multiplex PCR; TCRdb's version includes in-frame clones alone and lacks a portion of them. This sample has approximately 210,000 clones; approximately 80% occur once, and the top ten carry around 0.99%. General study results and limits: Based on reports, TCR beta sequences accurately predicted HLA-A and HLA-B alleles for most subjects. Cytomegalovirus status was reportedly diagnosed by the classifier with high specificity and sensitivity.

Trimming took 8 bases from V and 5 from J, leaving 10 bases between them. The CDR3 sequence is 12 residues long. Germline-derived CDR1 and CDR2 are LNHDA and SQIVND (reference sequence). Sequencing was done on a sample of PBMCs. V is TRBV19 and J is TRBJ2-1, with TRBD1 as a possible D gene (6 bases). The sequence came from a woman between 40 and 55 years old in good health and CMV-seronegative. The CDR3 is CASSDRNNEQFF. The CDR3 DNA follows: TGTGCCAGTTCTGACAGGAACAATGAGCAGTTCTTC.